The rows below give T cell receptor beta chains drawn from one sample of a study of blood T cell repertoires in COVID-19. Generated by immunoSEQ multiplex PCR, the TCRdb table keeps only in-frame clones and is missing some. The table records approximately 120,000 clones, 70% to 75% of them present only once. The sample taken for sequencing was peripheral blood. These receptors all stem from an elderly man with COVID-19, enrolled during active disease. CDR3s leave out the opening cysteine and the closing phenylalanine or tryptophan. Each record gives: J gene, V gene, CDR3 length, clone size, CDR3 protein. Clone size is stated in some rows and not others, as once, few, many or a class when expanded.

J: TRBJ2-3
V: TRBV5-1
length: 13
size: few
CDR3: ASSLAGLAGDTQY

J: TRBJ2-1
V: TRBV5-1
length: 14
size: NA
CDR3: ASSNGGTSDYNEQF

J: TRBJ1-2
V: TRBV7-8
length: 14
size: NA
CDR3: ASSLGLRELNYGYT

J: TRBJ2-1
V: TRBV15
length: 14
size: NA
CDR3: ATSRDTGLAIGGQF

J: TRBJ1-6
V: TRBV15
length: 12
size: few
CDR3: ATSRDSGDSPLH

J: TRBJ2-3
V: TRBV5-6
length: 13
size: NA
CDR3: ASKGLAVGGDTQY

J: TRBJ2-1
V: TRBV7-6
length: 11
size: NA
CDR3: ASRPSGIGEQF

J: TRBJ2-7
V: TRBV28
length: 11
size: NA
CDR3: ASRTFGTYEQY

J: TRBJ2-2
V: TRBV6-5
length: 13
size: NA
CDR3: ASSYLAGGTGELF

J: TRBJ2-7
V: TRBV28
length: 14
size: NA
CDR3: ASSSPDWTASYEQY

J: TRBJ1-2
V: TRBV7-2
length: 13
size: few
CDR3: ASSLGGRGNYGYT

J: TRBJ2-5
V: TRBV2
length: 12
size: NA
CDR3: ASSVIQGSETQY

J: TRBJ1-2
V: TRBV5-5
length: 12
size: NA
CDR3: ASSFWEGSYGYT

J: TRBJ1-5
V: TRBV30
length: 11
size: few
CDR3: AWNTGQNQPQH

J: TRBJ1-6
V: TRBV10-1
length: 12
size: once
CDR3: ASSASRGFAPLH

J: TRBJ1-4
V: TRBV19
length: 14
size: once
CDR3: ASSIYSQGASEKLF

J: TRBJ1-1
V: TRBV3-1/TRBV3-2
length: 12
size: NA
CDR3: ASRGDRGNTEAF

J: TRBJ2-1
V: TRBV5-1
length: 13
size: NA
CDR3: ASSLLGEGDGEQF

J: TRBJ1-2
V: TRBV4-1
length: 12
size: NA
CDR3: ASSGTGTVDGYT

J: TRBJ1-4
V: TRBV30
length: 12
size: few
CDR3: AWRFAGGGEKLF

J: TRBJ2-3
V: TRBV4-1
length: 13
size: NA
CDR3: ASSPTGTITDTQY

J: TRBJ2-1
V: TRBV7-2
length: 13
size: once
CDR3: ASSLSPSGHNEQF

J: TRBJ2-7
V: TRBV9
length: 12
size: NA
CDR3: ASPSGTRTYEQY

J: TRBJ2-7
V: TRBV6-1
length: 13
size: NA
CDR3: ASSEGLAGGYEQY

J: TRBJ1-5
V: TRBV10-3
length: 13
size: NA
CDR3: AISAGTGGGQPQH

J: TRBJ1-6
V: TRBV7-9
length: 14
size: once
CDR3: ASSSGQGVANSPLH

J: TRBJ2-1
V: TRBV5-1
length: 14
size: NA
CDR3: ASSLISGTTHNEQF